There are a few counts of the clone carrying this T cell receptor (beta chain). TCRdb re-called the 5' RACE reads through MiXCR, storing one row per CDR3 protein. Of about 52,000 distinct CDR3 sequences in the sample, 3% to 4% were seen once. The entry originates in a study of neurological immune-mediated disorders. The germline V gene encodes CDR1 MNHEY and CDR2 SVGAGI. With 2 bases removed from V and 10 bases from J, the gap between germline ends came to 29 bases. The CDR3 totals 19 residues. The origin of this receptor is a man aged 55 to 70 with multiple sclerosis. The V call is TRBV6-5, the J call TRBJ1-4, with a tentative D call TRBD1 (6 bases). The sequencing sample was made of PBMCs. CDR3 protein: CASSYGPQNGRQAAVKLFF. DNA of the CDR3: TGTGCCAGCAGTTACGGCCCCCAGAATGGCCGACAGGCGGCGGTAAAACTGTTTTTT.